This TCR beta chain was sequenced for a study of T cells in Graves' hyperthyroidism and ophthalmopathy. Study-level results: Ophthalmopathy was separated from stable hyperthyroidism by a 13 V-J model.

This CDR3 has 15 amino acids. V was cut by 4 bases and J by 2 bases, with 15 bases left in between. Per germline, CDR1 MGHDK and CDR2 SYGVNS. Researchers amplified the TCR beta CDR3 regions from RNA transcripts. Using the HTBI primer set, a first-round RT-PCR was run on the TCR CDR3. Via MiXCR, TCRdb re-called the multiplex PCR reads, giving one row per CDR3 protein. The sample has 350,000 to 450,000 distinct CDR3 sequences, about 18% seen once. Ten or more counts support this clonotype. Its antigen is not known. Disease duration under 2 months; hyperthyroidism patients were aged 18 to 65. Exclusion of a patient resulted from uncontrolled infection, other autoimmune disease, pregnancy or lactation.

Sequenced: blood. The chain is built from TRBV25-1 and TRBJ2-7; D might be TRBD2 (5 bases). The clonotype originates from a woman between 25 and 40 years old with Graves' hyperthyroidism that later progressed to Graves' ophthalmopathy. The CDR3 nucleotides read TGTGCCAGCAGTGTACCGGGATACCTAACCTACGAGCAGTACTTC. Translating it yields CASSVPGYLTYEQYF.